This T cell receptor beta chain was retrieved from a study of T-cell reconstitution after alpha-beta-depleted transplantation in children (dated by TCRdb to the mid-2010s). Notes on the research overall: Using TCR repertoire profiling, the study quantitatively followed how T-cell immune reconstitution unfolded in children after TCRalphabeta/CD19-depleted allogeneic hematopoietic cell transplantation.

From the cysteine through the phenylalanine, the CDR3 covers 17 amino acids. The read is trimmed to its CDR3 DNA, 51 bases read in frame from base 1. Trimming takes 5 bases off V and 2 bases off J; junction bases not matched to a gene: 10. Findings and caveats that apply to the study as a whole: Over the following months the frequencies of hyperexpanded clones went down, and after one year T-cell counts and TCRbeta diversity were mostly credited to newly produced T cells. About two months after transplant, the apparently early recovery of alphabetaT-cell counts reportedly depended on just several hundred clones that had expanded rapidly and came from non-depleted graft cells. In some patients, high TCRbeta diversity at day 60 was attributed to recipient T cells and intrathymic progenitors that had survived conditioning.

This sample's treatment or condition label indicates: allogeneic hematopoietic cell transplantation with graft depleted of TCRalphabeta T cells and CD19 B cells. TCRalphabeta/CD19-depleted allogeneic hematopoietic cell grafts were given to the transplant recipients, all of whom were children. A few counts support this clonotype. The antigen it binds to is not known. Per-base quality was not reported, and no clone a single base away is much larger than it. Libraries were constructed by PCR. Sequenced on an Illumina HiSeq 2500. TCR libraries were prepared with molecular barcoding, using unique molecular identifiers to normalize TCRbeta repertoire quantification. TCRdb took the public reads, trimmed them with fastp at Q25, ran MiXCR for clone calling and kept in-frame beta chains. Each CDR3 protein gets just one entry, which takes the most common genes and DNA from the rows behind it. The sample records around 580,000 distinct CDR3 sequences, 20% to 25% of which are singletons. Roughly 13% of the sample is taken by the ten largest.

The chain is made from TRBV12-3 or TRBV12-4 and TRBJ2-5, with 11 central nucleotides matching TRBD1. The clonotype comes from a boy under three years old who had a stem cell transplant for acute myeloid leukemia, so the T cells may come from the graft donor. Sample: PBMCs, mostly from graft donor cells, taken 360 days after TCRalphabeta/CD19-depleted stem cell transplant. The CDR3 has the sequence CASSRSGTGGSQETQYF. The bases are TGTGCCAGCAGTCGGTCCGGGACAGGGGGGTCTCAAGAGACCCAGTACTTC.